The following is a T cell receptor (beta chain) sequence with its context. What it binds is unknown. The protocol was immunoSEQ multiplex PCR, while the TCRdb copy is restricted to in-frame clones and leaves out a portion. This sample yields tens of thousands of clones, of which about nine tenths are seen a single time; 11% belongs to the top ten. The data were obtained in a study of T cell responses to AZD1222 COVID-19 vaccine. Study results and caveats: Baseline seropositivity occurred in only 5 to 7 AZD1222 recipients. The study found vaccine-associated CD4 TCRs spanning spike, dominant at 160-218 and 743-854. Females outnumbered males among donors, who were mostly white British; clonal diversity was possibly underestimated.

The clonotype originates from an adult who received the AZD1222 COVID-19 vaccine. Here the sequenced sample was peripheral blood, taken 28 days after the second AZD1222 dose.

CDR3 region: CASSPPQSSYNEQFF. The CDR3 nucleotides read TGTGCCAGCAGCCCGCCCCAGAGCTCCTACAATGAGCAGTTCTTC. The chain uses TRBV5-6 and TRBJ2-1, with unresolved D. The CDR3 covers 15 residues. The ends were cut back, 4 bases at V and 0 bases at J, with 11 bases in the middle. Germline V gene lookup returns CDR1 SGHDT and CDR2 YYEEEE. The full variable domain, rest sourced from reference TRBV5-6 and TRBJ2-1, is DAGVTQSPTHLIKTRGQQVTLRCSPKSGHDTVSWYQQALGQGPQFIFQYYEEEERQRGNFPDRFSGHQFPNYSSELNVNALLLGDSALYLCASSPPQSSYNEQFFGPGTRLTVL.